This TCR beta chain was recorded in a study of blood T cell repertoires in COVID-19. At the level of the study: COVID-19 samples collected from the United States, Italy and Spain covered acute and convalescent phases.

As processed by the authors: Reference gene primer amplification in the assay estimated nucleated cell counts. Profiling relied on immunoSEQ multiplex PCR, and the TCRdb table lists in-frame clones only, not all of them. That table supplies the V and J calls and clone size; D and trimming were determined from the DNA. Among about 240,000 clones listed, around 87% were seen once. V lost 6 bases, J lost 5 bases, and 10 bases stayed unmatched. The CDR3 runs 16 residues. Germline assignment: CDR1 MNHEY and CDR2 SMNVEV (reference sequence). The V call is TRBV27, the J call TRBJ2-3, with TRBD2 matching 11 bases. The clonotype was recovered from a woman between 35 and 50 years old with acute COVID-19. Specimen: PBMCs or T cells enriched from blood (not recorded which). For the CDR3, the DNA is TGTGCCAGCAGGCAGCTAGCGGGAGGAGGAATAGATACGCAGTATTTT. Residues: CASRQLAGGGIDTQYF.